These T cell receptor beta chains were read from a single sample in a study of T cell responses to AZD1222 COVID-19 vaccine. Sequencing was performed with immunoSEQ multiplex PCR; in TCRdb, only in-frame clones are kept and a portion is missing. The sample records some 250,000 clones, around 93% being singletons. Sequenced material: peripheral blood, taken 28 days after the second AZD1222 dose. These receptors originate from an adult who received the AZD1222 COVID-19 vaccine. CDR3s include the opening cysteine and the closing phenylalanine or tryptophan. A D gene is named only where the DNA matches it firmly. The size entry is marked missing in some rows and otherwise reads once, few, many or a size class.

clone_size j_call d_call cdr3_length v_call cdr3_aa cdr3_nt
once TRBJ1-6 NA 15 TRBV7-2 CASTSDRFYNSPLHF TGTGCCAGCACCTCGGACAGATTCTATAATTCACCCCTCCACTTT
NA TRBJ1-5 NA 11 TRBV28 CASSGNQPQHF TGTGCCAGCAGTGGAAATCAGCCCCAGCATTTT
NA TRBJ1-2 TRBD1 14 TRBV28 CASSPGTGHYGYTF TGTGCCAGCAGCCCCGGGACAGGGCACTATGGCTACACCTTC
NA TRBJ2-7 TRBD2 17 TRBV7-2 CASSRTSGSSVGYEQYF TGTGCCAGCAGCCGGACTAGCGGGAGCTCAGTTGGCTACGAGCAGTACTTC
NA TRBJ1-5 NA 14 TRBV5-1 CASSLEGKGQPQHF TGCGCCAGCAGCCTGGAGGGGAAAGGGCAGCCCCAGCATTTT
NA TRBJ1-6 NA 15 TRBV2 CASSEIVRDNSPLHF TGTGCCAGCAGTGAAATCGTCAGAGATAATTCACCCCTCCACTTT
NA TRBJ1-2 NA 13 TRBV7-9 CASSLSGANGYTF TGTGCCAGCAGCTTAAGTGGGGCTAACGGCTACACCTTC
NA TRBJ2-3 NA 16 TRBV6-5 CASSSAPRRGTDTQYF TGTGCCAGCAGTTCAGCCCCTCGAAGGGGCACAGATACGCAGTATTTT
once TRBJ1-4 NA 14 TRBV4-2 CASSQVGYNEKLFF TGTGCCAGCAGCCAAGTAGGCTACAATGAAAAACTGTTTTTT
NA TRBJ2-7 NA 13 TRBV5-4 CASSLELNYEQYF TGTGCCAGCAGCTTAGAACTAAACTACGAGCAGTACTTC
NA TRBJ1-2 NA 15 TRBV28 CASSALLGGAGGYTF TGTGCCAGCAGTGCCCTCCTGGGAGGGGCAGGCGGCTACACCTTC
NA TRBJ2-7 NA 11 TRBV29-1 CSCGTSYEQYF TGCAGCTGCGGGACAAGCTACGAGCAGTACTTC
NA TRBJ1-1 NA 15 TRBV18 CASSPPTGWNTEAFF TGTGCCAGCTCACCACCGACGGGGTGGAACACTGAAGCTTTCTTT
once TRBJ1-1 NA 14 TRBV6-6 CASSYSWANTEAFF TGTGCCAGCAGTTACTCGTGGGCTAACACTGAAGCTTTCTTT
NA TRBJ1-1 NA 12 TRBV28 CASSLRGQSAFF TGTGCCAGCAGTTTAAGGGGACAATCGGCTTTCTTT
NA TRBJ2-5 NA 11 TRBV2 CASVQQETQYF TGTGCCAGCGTGCAACAAGAGACCCAGTACTTC
NA TRBJ2-3 TRBD2 16 TRBV3-1/TRBV3-2 CASSPGTSGRTDTQYF TGTGCCAGCAGCCCGGGGACTAGCGGGAGAACAGATACGCAGTATTTT
NA TRBJ2-6 NA 15 TRBV5-1 CASSLEESGANVLTF TGCGCCAGCAGCTTGGAGGAGTCTGGGGCCAACGTCCTGACTTTC
NA TRBJ1-2 NA 14 TRBV5-5 CASSFGTPVPGSTF TGTGCCAGCAGCTTTGGGACACCGGTTCCTGGATCCACCTTC
NA TRBJ1-5 NA 15 TRBV2 CASSELEQFNQPQHF TGTGCCAGCAGTGAACTAGAACAGTTCAATCAGCCCCAGCATTTT
NA TRBJ1-2 NA 12 TRBV5-1 CASSLGGYGYTF TGCGCCAGCAGCTTGGGAGGCTATGGCTACACCTTC
NA TRBJ2-7 TRBD1 13 TRBV28 CAITSQGLWEQYF TGTGCCATCACATCACAGGGGCTGTGGGAGCAGTACTTC
NA TRBJ1-1 NA 13 TRBV3-1/TRBV3-2 CASSQMGGTEAFF TGTGCCAGCAGCCAAATGGGGGGCACTGAAGCTTTCTTT
NA TRBJ1-1 NA 13 TRBV11-3 CASSVTGVTEAFF TGTGCCAGCAGCGTGACAGGTGTGACTGAAGCTTTCTTT
once TRBJ1-1 NA 14 TRBV6-6 CASSYGSSNTEAFF TGTGCCAGCAGTTACGGTTCCAGTAACACTGAAGCTTTCTTT
NA TRBJ2-7 TRBD1 15 TRBV19 CASSAPGTVPYEQYF TGTGCCAGTAGTGCCCCCGGGACAGTGCCCTACGAGCAGTACTTC
few TRBJ2-7 NA 12 TRBV29-1 CSMRTESYEQYF TGCAGCATGAGGACGGAGTCCTACGAGCAGTACTTC
NA TRBJ2-1 NA 14 TRBV5-1 CASSAGTAYNEQFF TGCGCCAGCAGCGCTGGGACTGCTTACAATGAGCAGTTCTTC
NA TRBJ2-4 NA 14 TRBV5-6 CASSLGGAKNIQYF TGTGCCAGCAGCTTAGGGGGAGCCAAAAACATTCAGTACTTC
NA TRBJ1-1 NA 14 TRBV3-1/TRBV3-2 CASSRLLVNTEAFF TGTGCCAGCAGCCGACTCCTCGTGAACACTGAAGCTTTCTTT
few TRBJ2-2 TRBD1 15 TRBV11-2 CASSSLNRGSGELFF TGTGCCAGCAGCTCTCTCAACAGGGGGTCCGGGGAGCTGTTTTTT
NA TRBJ1-1 NA 15 TRBV28 CASSLPEGGGTEAFF TGTGCCAGCAGTTTACCCGAAGGAGGTGGCACTGAAGCTTTCTTT
NA TRBJ2-5 NA 15 TRBV28 CASSPSRRGRETQYF TGTGCCAGCAGTCCATCCAGGAGAGGGAGGGAGACCCAGTACTTC
NA TRBJ1-1 TRBD1 13 TRBV4-2 CGDRGLLNTEAFF TGTGGGGACAGGGGGCTCCTGAACACTGAAGCTTTCTTT